Presented here are 25 T cell receptor beta chains from one specimen sequenced in a study of sequential checkpoint blockade in melanoma. Treatment noted: randomized to nivolumab then ipilimumab (arm A) or the reverse (arm B). Sequencing used immunoSEQ multiplex PCR; TCRdb keeps in-frame clones, though not all of them. This sample has over 25,000 clones, with 70% to 80% found just once. The sequenced sample was CD8+ T cells sorted from blood (inferred from file names), obtained from a patient given nivolumab and ipilimumab in sequence. The receptors were gathered from a human donor with melanoma.

In its sample, this clone is large. The chain employs TRBV7-9 and TRBJ2-1, with 7 positions matching TRBD1. The CDR3 sequence is 18 residues long. The ends lost 4 bases at V and 0 bases at J; junction bases unmatched: 12. Germline CDR1 reads SEHNR; CDR2 reads FQNEAQ (reference sequence). CDR3 region: CASSSLGQALSSYNEQFF. CDR3 nucleotides: TGTGCCAGCAGCTCCCTCGGACAGGCTTTGAGCTCCTACAATGAGCAGTTCTTC.

CDR3 residues: CASSSRDKYQPQHF. In DNA, the CDR3 is TGTGCCAGCAGCTCTCGGGACAAATATCAGCCCCAGCATTTT. The chain recombines TRBV27 with TRBJ1-5; TRBD1 is a possible D gene (6 bases). V dropped 6 bases and J dropped 5 bases, with 14 bases sitting between them. The CDR3 is made up of 14 amino acids. Germline V CDR1 and CDR2: MNHEY, SMNVEV (reference sequence).

This chain links TRBV5-1 with TRBJ2-7; possibly TRBD1 for D (5 bases). The CDR3 contains 14 residues. V lost 4 bases and J lost 2, with 13 bases in between. From germline, CDR1 is SGHRS and CDR2 YFSETQ. This CDR3 reads CASSPGGAAYEQYF. The CDR3, as DNA: TGCGCCAGCAGCCCAGGTGGGGCCGCCTACGAGCAGTACTTC. Filled out from reference TRBV5-1 and TRBJ2-7, the complete variable domain reads KAGVTQTPRYLIKTRGQQVTLSCSPISGHRSVSWYQQTPGQGLQFLFEYFSETQRNKGNFPGRFSGRQFSNSRSEMNVSTLELGDSALYLCASSPGGAAYEQYFGPGTRLTVT.

The chain couples TRBV6-5 to TRBJ1-1; D possibly corresponds to TRBD1 (5 bases). The V and J ends lost 8 bases and 5 bases respectively, with 21 bases between them. The CDR3 extends over 15 amino acids. Germline loops: CDR1 MNHEY, CDR2 SVGAGI. Here the CDR3 reads CASFLSAQGQTEAFF. CDR3 bases: TGTGCCAGCTTTCTCTCGGCCCAGGGTCAAACTGAAGCTTTCTTT.

This clone is deemed medium-sized. This chain joins TRBV14 and TRBJ2-3, with no clear D. Germline CDR1 is SGHDN and CDR2 is FVKESK. This CDR3 is 16 amino acids long. The V end was cut by 3 bases, the J end by 0 bases, with 13 bases between. Here the CDR3 reads CASSQGARLSTDTQYF. The CDR3 bases are TGTGCCAGCAGCCAGGGCGCTCGGCTTAGCACAGATACGCAGTATTTT.

This chain joins TRBV27 and TRBJ2-7; 10 positions agree with TRBD1. The V segment lost 3 bases and the J segment 4 bases; nucleotides outside the gene matches: 3. CDR3 length equals 14 residues. CDR1 is MNHEY, CDR2 SMNVEV, per germline (reference sequence). This CDR3 is CASSLTGGGYEQYF. DNA for the CDR3: TGTGCCAGCAGTTTGACAGGGGGCGGGTACGAGCAGTACTTC.

The chain is built from TRBV29-1 and TRBJ2-3; the D gene is possibly TRBD1 (5 bases). This CDR3 has 13 amino acids. V was pared by 8 bases and J by 2 bases, with 14 bases between. Germline loops: CDR1 SQVTM, CDR2 ANQGSEA. The CDR3 coding sequence is TGCAGCACCCAGACGGACAACACAGATACGCAGTATTTT. This encodes CSTQTDNTDTQYF.

This clone was counted ten times or more. The chain employs TRBV15 and TRBJ2-1; 12 bases are a match to TRBD2. Germline V lookup: CDR1 LNHNV, CDR2 YYDKDF (reference sequence). The trim removed 2 bases at V and 10 bases at J, leaving 9 bases unmatched. This CDR3 region has 16 residues. The DNA for the CDR3 is TGTGCCACCAGCAGATCACCTAGCGGGGGGGCGGGAGAGCAGTTCTTC. Translation gives CATSRSPSGGAGEQFF.

V is TRBV19 and J is TRBJ2-7, with D maybe TRBD2 (6 bases). The germline V gene encodes CDR1 LNHDA and CDR2 SQIVND (reference sequence). The CDR3 totals 13 residues. V was cut by 5 bases and J by 6 bases, with 14 bases left in between. The CDR3: CASSVFMEGEQYF. The CDR3 DNA reads as TGTGCCAGTAGTGTCTTTATGGAGGGCGAGCAGTACTTC.

The chain joins TRBV5-1 to TRBJ2-1; 9 bases match TRBD2. V lost 0 bases to trimming and J lost 9 bases; unmatched junction nucleotides: 10. Germline CDR1 SGHRS, CDR2 YFSETQ. CDR3 length equals 16 residues. The CDR3 DNA reads TGCGCCAGCAGCTTGGTTCCGCGGGGGGGCATCGGTGAGCAGTTCTTC. This codes for CASSLVPRGGIGEQFF.

V usage is TRBV4-1 and J usage is TRBJ2-7; D is undetermined. Per germline, CDR1 MGHRA and CDR2 YSYEKL. This CDR3 is built from 13 residues. Trimming stripped 0 bases from V and 2 bases from J, with 5 bases between. CDR3 region: CASSQDLPYEQYF. In nucleotides, the CDR3 is TGCGCCAGCAGCCAAGACCTCCCCTACGAGCAGTACTTC.

The CDR3 protein is CARRLQISNQPQHF. As DNA, the CDR3 is TGTGCCAGACGACTTCAAATCAGCAATCAGCCCCAGCATTTT. This chain uses TRBV6-1 with TRBJ1-5; D ambiguous. The CDR3 is 14 amino acids. Germline lookup yields CDR1 MNHNS and CDR2 SASEGT. The V end lost 9 bases, the J end lost 1 base, and 13 bases lay between the germline ends.

A single count supports this clone. The J gene is TRBJ1-1, the V gene TRBV7-9, with D perhaps TRBD1 (5 bases). Trimming took 6 bases from V and 5 from J, leaving 13 bases between them. CDR1 and CDR2 from the germline V gene are SEHNR and FQNEAQ (reference sequence). The CDR3 length is 13 residues. For the CDR3, the DNA is TGTGCCAGCAGTCCCGGACGGGGGACTGAAGCTTTCTTT. Translation gives CASSPGRGTEAFF.

For the CDR3, the DNA is TGTGCCAGCAGTTTTTTAAATGGGGAGCTGTTTTTT. This translates into CASSFLNGELFF. This chain connects TRBV27 to TRBJ2-2; D ambiguous. The CDR3 loop spans 12 amino acids. The germline V gene has CDR1 MNHEY and CDR2 SMNVEV (reference sequence). The V end lost 3 bases, the J end lost 8 bases, and 7 bases lay between the germline ends.

The chain carries TRBV6-5 and TRBJ1-1, with D perhaps TRBD1 (5 bases). The CDR3 has 16 residues. The germline V gene has CDR1 MNHEY and CDR2 SVGAGI. Trimming left V 2 bases short and J 4 bases short, with 17 bases between. The CDR3 loop is CASSYSPGGGGTEAFF. CDR3 DNA sequence: TGTGCCAGCAGTTACAGCCCCGGGGGAGGCGGCACTGAAGCTTTCTTT.

The sample holds a few counts of this clone. The chain combines TRBV29-1 with TRBJ1-1; maybe TRBD1 (5 bases). CDR1 is SQVTM, CDR2 ANQGSEA, per germline. This CDR3 has 12 residues. Trimming removed 6 bases from V and 1 base from J, with 9 bases in between. CDR3 bases: TGCAGCGTCCTGGGGGGGAACACTGAAGCTTTCTTT. It is translated as CSVLGGNTEAFF.

J is TRBJ1-1 and V is TRBV30; D call uncertain. The V gene's germline CDR1 is GTSNPN and CDR2 SVGIG (reference sequence). V was shortened by 5 bases and J by 1 base, with 11 bases between the two germline ends. The CDR3 runs to 13 residues. This CDR3 is CAWSTGQNTEAFF. CDR3 nucleotide sequence: TGTGCCTGGTCGACTGGCCAGAACACTGAAGCTTTCTTT. Based on the CDR3 plus reference TRBV30 and TRBJ1-1, the full variable domain is SQTIHQWPATLVQPVGSPLSLECTVEGTSNPNLYWYRQAAGRGLQLLFYSVGIGQISSEVPQNLSASRPQDRQFILSSKKLLLSDSGFYLCAWSTGQNTEAFFGQGTRLTVV.

This clone was found many times. The rearrangement links TRBV4-2 to TRBJ2-1; TRBD2 might be the D (7 bases). Germline V lookup: CDR1 LGHNA, CDR2 YNFKEQ. This CDR3 is built from 14 residues. Trimming took 1 base from V and 8 from J, leaving 12 bases between them. CDR3 bases: TGTGCCAGCAGCCAAGCGGGGGGCCGCGATGAGCAGTTCTTC. Its translation is CASSQAGGRDEQFF.

This chain uses TRBV4-2 with TRBJ1-5; the D is unclear. The ends were cut back, 0 bases at V and 1 base at J, with 10 bases in the middle. The CDR3 is made up of 16 amino acids. Per germline, CDR1 LGHNA and CDR2 YNFKEQ. CDR3 sequence reads: CASSQELTQSNQPQHF. CDR3 in DNA: TGTGCCAGCAGCCAAGAATTGACACAAAGCAATCAGCCCCAGCATTTT.

This chain joins TRBV10-3 and TRBJ2-7; 7 nucleotides agree with TRBD2. Germline CDR1 is ENHRY and CDR2 is SYGVKD. The V segment lost 0 bases and the J segment 1 base; nucleotides outside the gene matches: 9. The CDR3 covers 17 residues. The CDR3 nucleotides read TGTGCCATCAGTGAGTCCACCCGCGGGGGAGTGTCCTACGAGCAGTACTTC. Its translation is CAISESTRGGVSYEQYF.

As concerns this clone: A read error likely explains this, since a far larger clone differs by one base. The CDR3 DNA sequence: TGTGCCAGCAGCCTAGACGGTGGTGAAAAACTGTTTTTT. Its protein product is CASSLDGGEKLFF. J is TRBJ1-4 and V is TRBV4-2; D is unclear. This CDR3 contains 13 residues. The germline V gene encodes CDR1 LGHNA and CDR2 YNFKEQ. With 4 bases removed from V and 7 bases from J, the gap between germline ends came to 10 bases.

The rearrangement links TRBV6-5 to TRBJ2-2, with 7 bases fitting TRBD2. The CDR3 contains 14 residues. The germline V gene encodes CDR1 MNHEY and CDR2 SVGAGI. Trimming cost V 2 bases and J 5 bases; bases outside gene matches: 2. This CDR3 is CASSYGGGTGELFF. In DNA, the CDR3 is TGTGCCAGCAGTTACGGGGGGGGGACCGGGGAGCTGTTTTTT.

The chain joins TRBV5-1 to TRBJ2-7; 7 nucleotides align to TRBD1. J gave up 3 bases and V 3 bases, and 6 bases lay outside the gene matches. Germline V gene lookup returns CDR1 SGHRS and CDR2 YFSETQ. The CDR3 runs 14 residues. CDR3: CASSSTGQDYEQYF. Here the CDR3 DNA reads TGCGCCAGCAGCTCCACCGGACAGGACTACGAGCAGTACTTC.

The chain is built from TRBV7-3 and TRBJ2-2; possible D gene TRBD1, 6 bases. V dropped 1 base and J dropped 0 bases, with 9 bases sitting between them. The CDR3 consists of 16 residues. CDR1 is SGHTA, CDR2 FQGTGA, per germline. In DNA, the CDR3 is TGTGCCAGCAGCTTAAATGGGGGCGCGAACACCGGGGAGCTGTTTTTT. This codes for CASSLNGGANTGELFF.

This chain connects TRBV29-1 to TRBJ1-1; D may be TRBD1 (6 bases). The CDR3 consists of 21 residues. Looked up from germline, CDR1 is SQVTM and CDR2 is ANQGSEA. V lost 4 bases, J lost 4 bases, and 37 bases lay in between. CDR3 in amino acids: CSVVLTEPLQGERGLSTEAFF. In DNA form, the CDR3 reads TGCAGCGTTGTTCTTACCGAACCACTACAGGGAGAGAGGGGCCTGAGCACTGAAGCTTTCTTT.